The 7 T cell receptor beta chains below were found in one sample sequenced in a study of blood T cell repertoires in COVID-19. Generated by immunoSEQ multiplex PCR, the TCRdb table keeps only in-frame clones and is missing some. The sample lists roughly 200,000 clones; 85% to 90% were seen once. Sequenced: PBMCs or T cells enriched from blood (not recorded which). Receptors originate from a woman aged 50 to 60 in a cohort exposed to, infected with or recovered from COVID-19 (not recorded which).

The rearrangement links TRBV4-1 to TRBJ2-7; 10 bases map to TRBD2. With 2 bases clipped from V and 10 bases from J, the junction kept 11 bases outside the gene matches. CDR3 length: 15 amino acids. The germline CDR1 and CDR2 sequences are MGHRA and YSYEKL. The CDR3 sequence: CASSQLAGGPVDQYF. The CDR3 DNA is TGCGCCAGCAGCCAATTAGCGGGGGGCCCGGTTGACCAGTACTTC.

This clone was found once. The same CDR3 is also encoded by other DNA sequences in this sample. The V call is TRBV29-1, the J call TRBJ1-1; a possible D gene is TRBD1 (5 bases). V gave up 4 bases and J gave up 1 base, with 7 bases separating them. The length of the CDR3 is 12 residues. Germline CDR1 is SQVTM and CDR2 is ANQGSEA. CDR3 bases: TGCAGCGTTGGGCAGGGGAACACTGAAGCTTTCTTT. Translated: CSVGQGNTEAFF.

The rearrangement links TRBV6-5 to TRBJ1-1, with a possible D match to TRBD1 (5 bases). CDR3 length: 12 amino acids. V was clipped by 7 bases and J by 5 bases, with 11 bases between them. Germline assignment: CDR1 MNHEY and CDR2 SVGAGI. As DNA, the CDR3 is TGTGCCAGCATAGTCGGGGGGACTGAAGCTTTCTTT. The encoded protein is CASIVGGTEAFF.

This chain uses TRBV4-3 with TRBJ1-1; TRBD1 matches 7 bases. V shed 0 bases and J 5 bases; nucleotides not matched to a gene: 3. Per the germline V gene, CDR1 is LGHNA and CDR2 is YSLEER. The CDR3 is 14 amino acids. DNA of the CDR3: TGCGCCAGCAGCCAAGACAGGGGGTGGACTGAAGCTTTCTTT. This gives the protein CASSQDRGWTEAFF.

The rearrangement links TRBV19 to TRBJ2-6; D gene ambiguous. V lost 6 bases and J lost 0, with 6 bases in between. The CDR3 consists of 14 residues. Germline V gene data show CDR1 as LNHDA and CDR2 as SQIVND (reference sequence). The CDR3 sequence: CASRASSGANVLTF. For the CDR3, the DNA is TGTGCCAGTAGAGCTTCCTCTGGGGCCAACGTCCTGACTTTC.

J is TRBJ2-7 and V is TRBV27; D call uncertain. From germline, CDR1 is MNHEY and CDR2 SMNVEV (reference sequence). V was cut by 6 bases and J by 2 bases, with 11 bases left in between. The CDR3 loop spans 13 amino acids. The CDR3 protein is CASRSWSTYEQYF. CDR3 in DNA: TGTGCCAGCAGGTCGTGGTCTACCTACGAGCAGTACTTC.

This clone was picked up one time. V usage is TRBV4-1 and J usage is TRBJ2-7, with 7 bases matching TRBD1. The CDR3 runs 15 residues. Germline CDR1 and CDR2: MGHRA and YSYEKL. The V gene end was trimmed by 1 base and the J gene end by 3 bases; junction bases not matched to a gene: 6. The chain's CDR3 is CASSQAGTAYYEQYF. The CDR3 DNA follows: TGCGCCAGCAGCCAAGCCGGGACAGCGTACTACGAGCAGTACTTC.